This is a list of T cell receptor beta chains from one sample in a study of cytomegalovirus exposure and HLA in healthy donors. Libraries were prepared by immunoSEQ multiplex PCR; TCRdb keeps only in-frame clonotypes and omits some of them. The sample shows approximately 160,000 clones, just over 75% of them seen only once. Sequencing was carried out using PBMCs. The source is a woman aged 35 to 49 in good health and CMV-seronegative. The CDR3 runs from the conserved cysteine through the conserved F or W. The D gene is left open where the match is weak. Clone size is stated in some rows and not others, as once, few, many or a class when expanded.

J,V,D,length,size,DNA,CDR3
TRBJ1-1,TRBV6-6,.,14,.,TGTGCCAGCAGTTACGTCGGGATGAACACTGAAGCTTTCTTT,CASSYVGMNTEAFF
TRBJ2-2,TRBV14,TRBD2,15,.,TGTGCCAGCAACCTAGCGGGAGAGGGCACCGGGGAGCTGTTTTTT,CASNLAGEGTGELFF
TRBJ2-7,TRBV5-4,TRBD2,17,.,TGTGCCAGCAGCTTCCTAGCGGGAGCAAATCAGGCCTACGAGCAGTACTTC,CASSFLAGANQAYEQYF
TRBJ2-3,TRBV21-1,.,18,.,TGTGCCAGCAGCAAACTAATCGGACTAGCGGGAGTCGCAGATACGCAGTATTTT,CASSKLIGLAGVADTQYF
TRBJ2-7,TRBV6-1,.,15,.,TGTGCCAGCAGTGACCTACCGACAGGCTACTACGAGCAGTACTTC,CASSDLPTGYYEQYF
TRBJ1-2,TRBV30,.,14,.,TGTGCCTCGAACTTATCCCCTTCCTCCTATGGCTACACCTTC,CASNLSPSSYGYTF
TRBJ2-4,TRBV4-2,TRBD1,15,.,TGTGCCAGCAGCCAAGAGGGGGGACAGGGGAACATTCAGTACTTC,CASSQEGGQGNIQYF
TRBJ1-3,TRBV30,TRBD1,14,.,TGTGCCTGGAGTAGGGGGCAGACTGGAAACACCATATATTTT,CAWSRGQTGNTIYF
TRBJ2-7,TRBV2,.,14,few,TGTGCCAGCAGTTTATTCAGGGATACCTACGAGCAGTACTTC,CASSLFRDTYEQYF
TRBJ2-7,TRBV6-1,TRBD1,13,few,TGTGCCAGCAGCCGGACAGGGGATTACGAGCAGTACTTC,CASSRTGDYEQYF
TRBJ2-2,TRBV4-2,TRBD2,16,.,TGTGCCAGCAGCCAACCGACTAGCGGAGGGGCCGGGGAGCTGTTTTTT,CASSQPTSGGAGELFF
TRBJ2-1,TRBV5-1,TRBD2,17,few,TGCGCCAGCAGCTTGGTAGCGGGAGACCCCTCCTACAATGAGCAGTTCTTC,CASSLVAGDPSYNEQFF
TRBJ2-7,TRBV9,TRBD1,15,.,TGTGCCAGCAGCGTAGCCGGGGACAGGGTCTACGAGCAGTACTTC,CASSVAGDRVYEQYF
TRBJ2-1,TRBV5-5,.,14,.,TGTGCCAGCAGCTTTTTCGACAGACCAAATGAGCAGTTCTTC,CASSFFDRPNEQFF
TRBJ2-5,TRBV5-4,.,15,once,TGTGCCAGCAGCTTGGACGGGAGTGGAACGGAGACCCAGTACTTC,CASSLDGSGTETQYF
TRBJ2-7,TRBV10-3,TRBD1,16,.,TGTGCCATCAGTGAGTCCTCGAAAGGGGGCTCTGGCGAGCAGTACTTC,CAISESSKGGSGEQYF
TRBJ2-2,TRBV29-1,.,12,.,TGCAGCGCGGCGGGGTCGGCCGGGGAGCTGTTTTTT,CSAAGSAGELFF
TRBJ2-2,TRBV18,.,17,.,TGTGCCAGCTCGCCTTCTTCCAGGGGTTCGAACACCGGGGAGCTGTTTTTT,CASSPSSRGSNTGELFF
TRBJ2-7,TRBV27,.,13,once,TGTGCCAGCAGGCTACGCCAGGGTAACGAGCAGTACTTC,CASRLRQGNEQYF
TRBJ1-2,TRBV5-1,.,15,.,TGCGCCAGCAGCACCCAGGGTTGGGGTAACTATGGCTACACCTTC,CASSTQGWGNYGYTF
TRBJ2-3,TRBV29-1,.,16,.,TGCAGCGTTGACCGTTCTAGAGAAGGTAGCACAGATACGCAGTATTTT,CSVDRSREGSTDTQYF
TRBJ2-7,TRBV13,.,13,.,TGTGCCAGCAGCTTTTACTCCTCCTACGAGCAGTACTTC,CASSFYSSYEQYF